A single sample gave rise to the 18 T cell receptor beta chains below, sequenced in a study of T cell repertoires in cytomegalovirus infection. These receptors' targets are unknown. Via MiXCR, TCRdb re-called the reads, giving one row per CDR3 protein. Of about 830,000 distinct CDR3 sequences listed, 30% to 35% are singletons. This specimen was cultured CD8+ T cells from PBMCs, taken from culture after CMV antigen stimulation. All receptors derive from a human donor in good health (CMV status not recorded). Some clones in this sample may be carry-over from other donors' samples.

This sequence joins TRBV27 and TRBJ1-1, with unresolved D. Trimming took 8 bases from V and 3 from J, leaving 13 bases between them. The CDR3 has 13 amino acids. Germline V gene sequence: CDR1 MNHEY, CDR2 SMNVEV (reference sequence). CDR3 loop: CASGIGRYTEAFF. The CDR3 coding sequence is TGTGCCAGCGGCATCGGAAGGTACACTGAAGCTTTCTTT.

This clonotype came up many times. J is TRBJ2-1 and V is TRBV7-6; 10 bases are a match to TRBD2. The CDR3 has 19 amino acids. CDR1 is SGHVS, CDR2 FNYEAQ, per germline. With 3 bases clipped from V and 0 bases from J, the junction kept 11 bases outside the gene matches. The CDR3 coding sequence is TGTGCCAGCAGCTTTTCTACCAGCGGGGGGGTAAGCTCCTACAATGAGCAGTTCTTC. It codes for CASSFSTSGGVSSYNEQFF. Full variable domain (missing parts from reference TRBV7-6 and TRBJ2-1): GAGVSQSPRYKVTKRGQDVALRCDPISGHVSLYWYRQALGQGPEFLTYFNYEAQQDKSGLPNDRFSAERPEGSISTLTIQRTEQRDSAMYRCASSFSTSGGVSSYNEQFFGPGTRLTVL.

Here the CDR3 reads CASSESDRVVQPQHF. In DNA, the CDR3 is TGTGCCAGCAGTGAATCCGACAGGGTGGTTCAGCCCCAGCATTTT. The chain employs TRBV6-1 and TRBJ1-5, with TRBD1 matching 7 bases. CDR3 length: 15 amino acids. Per the germline V gene, CDR1 is MNHNS and CDR2 is SASEGT. V was pared by 2 bases and J by 6 bases, with 7 bases of the junction left unmatched.

This clonotype was detected many times. This chain joins TRBV4-3 and TRBJ2-1, with D perhaps matching TRBD1 or TRBD2 (5 bases each). The CDR3 consists of 13 residues. Germline loops: CDR1 LGHNA, CDR2 YSLEER. V lost 2 bases to trimming and J lost 10 bases, with 12 bases between them. The CDR3 reads CASSQRSGSEQFF. The CDR3, as DNA: TGCGCCAGCAGCCAAAGATCAGGGAGCGAGCAGTTCTTC.

V and J are TRBV27 and TRBJ2-1; 11 bases are shared with TRBD1. The CDR3 is made up of 15 amino acids. The V gene's germline CDR1 is MNHEY and CDR2 SMNVEV (reference sequence). J lost 8 bases, V lost 6 bases, and 9 bases had no gene match. This CDR3 is CASSLDRGLHYEQFF. CDR3 nucleotide sequence: TGTGCCAGCAGCCTGGACAGGGGGCTCCATTATGAGCAGTTCTTC.

This clonotype was recorded once. The CDR3 loop is CASSSAGGLTYEQYF. Written as DNA, the CDR3 is TGTGCCAGCAGTTCGGCAGGGGGGCTCACCTACGAGCAGTACTTC. The chain recombines TRBV6-1 with TRBJ2-7, with D possibly being TRBD1 (7 bases). This CDR3 is 15 amino acids long. Trimming removed 5 bases at V and 2 bases at J, with 16 bases between. The germline CDR1 and CDR2 sequences are MNHNS and SASEGT.

The chain recombines TRBV5-8 with TRBJ1-5; D is unresolved. Trimming cost V 4 bases and J 5 bases, with 22 bases left between them. In germline, CDR1 is SGHTS, CDR2 YDEGEE. This CDR3 contains 17 residues. CDR3 sequence: CASSHPRGAREDQPQHF. The CDR3 DNA sequence: TGTGCCAGCAGCCACCCACGGGGAGCTCGAGAGGATCAGCCCCAGCATTTT.

Turning to this clonotype: An end of the junction does not agree with germline; a read error may underlie this. V gene TRBV7-6 combines with J gene TRBJ2-2; TRBD2 aligns across 8 bases. Looked up from germline, CDR1 is SGHVS and CDR2 is FNYEAQ. The CDR3 sequence is 17 residues long. This chain's CDR3 is CASSSPSGGPNTGVLFF. The CDR3 DNA is TGTGCCAGCAGCTCACCCAGCGGGGGCCCGAACACCGGGGTGCTGTTTTTT.

V is TRBV7-3 and J is TRBJ2-7, with 7 bases matching TRBD2. After removal of 2 bases from V and 3 bases from J, the junction contained 10 bases not matched to a gene. Looked up from germline, CDR1 is SGHTA and CDR2 is FQGTGA. This CDR3 spans 16 amino acids. CDR3 sequence reads: CASSLVRGDGLYEQYV. The CDR3 DNA reads as TGTGCCAGCAGCTTAGTTCGGGGGGACGGACTCTACGAGCAGTACGTC.

This clonotype occurred a few times. This chain connects TRBV7-9 to TRBJ1-1; TRBD1 might be the D (5 bases). Germline CDR1 reads SEHNR; CDR2 reads FQNEAQ (reference sequence). V lost 4 bases, J lost 5 bases, and 8 bases lay in between. This CDR3 comprises 12 residues. CDR3 nucleotide sequence: TGTGCCAGCAGCTGGGACCGGACTGAAGCTTTCTTT. Protein: CASSWDRTEAFF.

The chain is built from TRBV7-6 and TRBJ1-1; tentatively, D is TRBD1 (5 bases). The CDR3 length is 16 residues. Trimming took 0 bases from V and 0 from J, leaving 11 bases between them. Germline-derived CDR1 and CDR2 are SGHVS and FNYEAQ. Written as DNA, the CDR3 is TGTGCCAGCAGCTTAGCAGGAGGGGCCGTGAACACTGAAGCTTTCTTT. The encoded protein is CASSLAGGAVNTEAFF.

This clonotype was counted only a few times. The rearrangement joins TRBV27 to TRBJ2-7; TRBD1 agrees at 9 bases. This CDR3 contains 17 residues. Germline V gene lookup returns CDR1 MNHEY and CDR2 SMNVEV (reference sequence). J gave up 2 bases and V 4 bases, and 12 bases lay outside the gene matches. As DNA, the CDR3 is TGTGCCAGCAGTTCCTTGACGACAGGGGGGTTAACCTACGAGCAGTACGTC. This codes for CASSSLTTGGLTYEQYV.

This clonotype was found once. The DNA for the CDR3 is TGTGCCACCAGCAGGGCCGGACAGACCTACGAGCAGTACTTC. This codes for CATSRAGQTYEQYF. V usage is TRBV15 and J usage is TRBJ2-7; TRBD1 is a possible D gene (6 bases). The length of the CDR3 is 14 residues. CDR1 and CDR2 (germline): LNHNV, YYDKDF (reference sequence). V lost 3 bases and J 2 bases, leaving 11 bases between the germline ends. Looking up the rest from reference TRBV15 and TRBJ2-7 gives the full variable domain: DAMVIQNPRYQVTQFGKPVTLSCSQTLNHNVMYWYQQKSSQAPKLLFHYYDKDFNNEADTPDNFQSRRPNTSFCFLDIRSPGLGDTAMYLCATSRAGQTYEQYFGPGTRLTVT.

The V call is TRBV5-4, the J call TRBJ2-7; D not certain. Germline V lookup: CDR1 SGHNT, CDR2 YYREEE (reference sequence). Trimming removed 2 bases from V and 2 bases from J, with 14 bases in between. The CDR3 covers 15 residues. The CDR3 DNA reads as TGTGCCAGCAGCTTTCCGTCGGTTGGCGCCTACGAGCAGTACTTC. Encoded protein: CASSFPSVGAYEQYF.

This clonotype was counted between two and nine times. V gene TRBV2 combines with J gene TRBJ2-7, with D possibly matching TRBD1 (6 bases). The germline V gene encodes CDR1 SNHLY and CDR2 FYNNEI. This CDR3 is built from 12 residues. V shed 5 bases and J shed 9 bases, with 14 bases lying between them. The CDR3 loop is CASSTTGIGQYF. For the CDR3, the DNA is TGTGCCAGCAGTACAACAGGGATAGGGCAGTACTTC.

This clonotype was recorded at least ten times. The chain recombines TRBV27 with TRBJ1-5; TRBD1 is a possible D gene (6 bases). Trimming shortened V by 11 bases and J by 6 bases, and 17 bases separated the two germline ends. The germline gives CDR1 MNHEY, CDR2 SMNVEV (reference sequence). The CDR3 totals 13 residues. The CDR3 here is CAAGAALRQPQHF. In nucleotides, the CDR3 is TGTGCCGCGGGGGCAGCCCTTCGTCAGCCCCAGCATTTT.

The V gene is TRBV27, the J gene TRBJ2-5; D gene uncertain. The CDR3 is 12 residues long. Trimming shortened V by 7 bases and J by 5 bases, and 11 bases separated the two germline ends. Germline CDR1 reads MNHEY; CDR2 reads SMNVEV (reference sequence). The CDR3 sequence: CASISPEETQYF. The CDR3 nucleotides read TGTGCCAGCATTTCCCCGGAGGAGACCCAGTACTTC.

The V and J genes are TRBV5-3 and TRBJ2-2, with D perhaps assigned TRBD1 or TRBD2 (5 bases each). TRBV5-3 is an ORF; its function is uncertain. Deletions cut 5 bases from V and 7 bases from J, with 21 bases between. CDR3 length: 16 amino acids. The CDR3 loop is CARRHTGPYWDGELFF. The CDR3 nucleotides are TGTGCCAGAAGACATACGGGACCCTACTGGGACGGGGAGCTGTTTTTT.